Each of the 18 T cell receptor beta chains below was sequenced from the same sample in a study of immune heterogeneity within non-small cell lung tumors. Bulk tumor genomic DNA, 600 ng per sample, was the template. Several biopsies per primary tumor, spaced far apart, were taken during surgery. The patients were newly diagnosed with non-small cell lung cancer, had not been treated, and had curative surgery. The TCR beta CDR3 region underwent multiplex PCR amplification with 32 V and 13 J primers. TCRdb independently ran MiXCR on the multiplex PCR reads; one entry per CDR3 protein. The sample lists around 5,100 distinct CDR3 sequences, 20% to 25% occurring once. Sequenced input: lung tumor tissue. The receptors were sampled from a man aged 60 to 69 with non-small cell lung cancer.

By sample fraction, this clonotype is medium-sized (0.01 to 0.1%). CDR3 loop: CASSLTRPGDSGELFF. The CDR3 region has the DNA TGTGCCAGCAGCTTAACAAGGCCAGGGGATTCGGGGGAGCTGTTTTTT. V is TRBV7-3 and J is TRBJ2-2, with D tentatively TRBD1 (6 bases). The CDR3 sequence is 16 residues long. The germline V gene encodes CDR1 SGHTA and CDR2 FQGTGA. V dropped 0 bases and J dropped 8 bases, with 16 bases sitting between them.

In its sample, this clonotype is large (0.1 to 1%). This sequence joins TRBV5-1 and TRBJ1-6, with a weak D call TRBD1 (6 bases). V gave up 3 bases and J gave up 6 bases, with 16 bases separating them. This CDR3 region has 16 residues. Germline V lookup: CDR1 SGHRS, CDR2 YFSETQ. CDR3 DNA: TGCGCCAGCAGCTCAGGCCCAGGACAGCCTAATTCACCCCTCCACTTT. This codes for CASSSGPGQPNSPLHF.

The chain is built from TRBV20-1 and TRBJ2-5; 16 positions agree with TRBD2. Unmatched junction bases numbered 10, after V lost 1 base and J lost 14 bases. Germline V gives CDR1 DFQATT, CDR2 SNEGSKA (reference sequence). This CDR3 contains 15 residues. In nucleotides, the CDR3 is TGCAGTGCTAGAGGGAGTGGGACTAGCGGGGGGGATGTCTACTTC. Its protein product is CSARGSGTSGGDVYF.

This chain joins TRBV11-3 and TRBJ2-2; the D is unclear. Germline CDR1 reads SGHNT; CDR2 reads YENEEA. The CDR3 has 14 residues. V shed 3 bases and J shed 1 base, with 6 bases lying between them. In nucleotides, the CDR3 is TGTGCCAGCAGCTTTCTTCAGAACACCGGGGAGCTGTTTTTT. Its translation: CASSFLQNTGELFF.

The sample holds a few counts of this clonotype. The CDR3 DNA reads as TGTGCCAGCAGCCTAGGGGGAGGCGCCGGGGAGCTGTTTTTT. Translation: CASSLGGGAGELFF. The chain employs TRBV11-2 and TRBJ2-2, with D perhaps given as TRBD1 or TRBD2 (6 bases each). Trimming shortened V by 5 bases and J by 6 bases, and 13 bases separated the two germline ends. Germline CDR1 and CDR2: SGHAT and FQNNGV. The CDR3 length is 14 residues.

This chain links TRBV25-1 with TRBJ1-1; D possibly corresponds to TRBD1 (5 bases). This CDR3 has 13 residues. The V gene's germline CDR1 is MGHDK and CDR2 SYGVNS. The V end was cut by 7 bases, the J end by 6 bases, with 15 bases between. CDR3 nucleotides: TGTGCCAGCACCTCCCTCGGGGGGTCTGAAGCTTTCTTT. Residues: CASTSLGGSEAFF.

The CDR3 loop reads CASSSFTNTQYF. The CDR3 DNA sequence: TGTGCCAGCAGTTCGTTTACGAATACGCAGTATTTT. The chain combines TRBV27 with TRBJ2-3; no clear D. Germline values: CDR1 MNHEY, CDR2 SMNVEV (reference sequence). The CDR3 is 12 amino acids. With 4 bases removed from V and 7 bases from J, the gap between germline ends came to 9 bases.

The chain links TRBV20-1 to TRBJ1-1, with D unresolved. Germline V gene lookup returns CDR1 DFQATT and CDR2 SNEGSKA (reference sequence). The CDR3 is 15 residues long. V lost 1 base and J lost 5, with 17 bases in between. The DNA for the CDR3 is TGCAGTGCTAGAGGGTACGCTATTCGGTGGACTGAAGCTTTCTTT. It yields the protein CSARGYAIRWTEAFF.

This clonotype has just a few counts. This rearrangement joins TRBV20-1 to TRBJ2-5, with D possibly matching TRBD1 (6 bases). V lost 6 bases and J 3 bases, leaving 11 bases between the germline ends. The germline gives CDR1 DFQATT, CDR2 SNEGSKA (reference sequence). This CDR3 spans 12 amino acids. The CDR3 coding sequence is TGCAGTGCCGCGGACAGAAAAGAGACCCAGTACTTC. Its protein product is CSAADRKETQYF.

With regard to this clonotype: This may arise from a read error, as a much more abundant clone is one base away. V usage is TRBV28 and J usage is TRBJ2-7, with 11 bases lining up with TRBD2. V lost 3 bases and J lost 5; bases outside the gene matches: 15. From germline, CDR1 is MDHEN and CDR2 SYDVKM. The CDR3 loop spans 18 amino acids. The CDR3 sequence is CASSLENIGVAGGDEQYF. In DNA, the CDR3 is TGTGCCAGCAGTTTGGAGAACATCGGGGTAGCGGGAGGGGACGAGCAGTACTTC. The entire variable domain, with the rest obtained from reference TRBV28 and TRBJ2-7, is as follows: DVKVTQSSRYLVKRTGEKVFLECVQDMDHENMFWYRQDPGLGLRLIYFSYDVKMKEKGDIPEGYSVSREKKERFSLILESASTNQTSMYLCASSLENIGVAGGDEQYFGPGTRLTVT.

This clonotype is medium-sized within its sample. This chain uses TRBV12-3 or TRBV12-4 with TRBJ2-7, with 7 nucleotides matching TRBD2. The CDR3 contains 15 residues. Unmatched junction bases numbered 8, after V lost 2 bases and J lost 4 bases. CDR3 DNA sequence: TGTGCCAGCAGTTTACTAGCGGAAAGGGTGTACGAGCAGTACTTC. Its protein product is CASSLLAERVYEQYF.

V and J are TRBV19 and TRBJ2-3; 10 bases line up with TRBD2. Germline CDR1 reads LNHDA; CDR2 reads SQIVND (reference sequence). Germline trimming cut 4 bases from V and 4 bases from J; bases unmatched to any gene: 14. The CDR3 has 18 residues. DNA of the CDR3: TGTGCCAGTAGTACGCTAGCGGGGGTGAGCGGAAGGGCAGATACGCAGTATTTT. As protein: CASSTLAGVSGRADTQYF. Filled out from reference TRBV19 and TRBJ2-3, the complete variable domain reads DGGITQSPKYLFRKEGQNVTLSCEQNLNHDAMYWYRQDPGQGLRLIYYSQIVNDFQKGDIAEGYSVSREKKESFPLTVTSAQKNPTAFYLCASSTLAGVSGRADTQYFGPGTRLTVL.

This clonotype is medium-sized within its sample. The J gene is TRBJ2-3, the V gene TRBV18; unclear D gene. Germline CDR1 reads KGHSH; CDR2 reads LQKENI. V was clipped by 4 bases and J by 0 bases, with 8 bases between them. This CDR3 region has 14 residues. As DNA, the CDR3 is TGTGCCAGCTCACAACGACCTAGCACAGATACGCAGTATTTT. As protein: CASSQRPSTDTQYF.

This clonotype is judged medium-sized. The gene calls are TRBV6-1 and TRBJ2-7; TRBD1 might be the D (6 bases). V dropped 6 bases and J dropped 2 bases, with 20 bases sitting between them. The CDR3 consists of 16 residues. The germline V gene encodes CDR1 MNHNS and CDR2 SASEGT. The DNA for the CDR3 is TGTGCCAGCAGGCCCAAATTGCAGGGGATTACCTACGAGCAGTACTTC. Encoded protein: CASRPKLQGITYEQYF.

This chain connects TRBV5-1 to TRBJ2-2, with TRBD2 as a possible D gene (6 bases). CDR1 and CDR2 from the germline V gene are SGHRS and YFSETQ. The CDR3 consists of 17 residues. Trimming left V 2 bases short and J 3 bases short, with 17 bases between. Written as DNA, the CDR3 is TGCGCCAGCAGCTTCCTAGCGCACAACTCGTACACCGGGGAGCTGTTTTTT. This sequence encodes CASSFLAHNSYTGELFF.

In this sample, this clonotype is medium-sized. The chain carries TRBV19 and TRBJ1-6; 9 nucleotides match TRBD1. Trimming at V came to 2 bases and at J to 9 bases, leaving 8 bases not matched to a gene. Germline CDR1 reads LNHDA; CDR2 reads SQIVND (reference sequence). This CDR3 is built from 16 residues. The CDR3 DNA reads TGTGCCAGTAGTATAAAATCCGGGACAGGGAGTTCACCCCTCCACTTT. Its protein product is CASSIKSGTGSSPLHF.

The chain links TRBV3-1 to TRBJ2-5, with D hard to call. The ends were cut back, 0 bases at V and 2 bases at J, with 10 bases in the middle. Germline CDR1 is LGHDT and CDR2 is YNNKEL (reference sequence). The CDR3 runs 15 residues. The DNA of the CDR3 is TGTGCCAGCAGCCAAGAGCCCCCCGGTCAAGAGACCCAGTACTTC. It translates to CASSQEPPGQETQYF.

This clonotype is medium-sized (0.01 to 0.1%) in the sample. The rearrangement uses TRBV6-5 and TRBJ1-5, with unresolved D. V was shortened by 0 bases and J by 0 bases, with 9 bases between the two germline ends. Looked up from germline, CDR1 is MNHEY and CDR2 is SVGAGI. The CDR3 contains 16 residues. The CDR3 bases are TGTGCCAGCAGTTACTCGCTAGGATCTAGCAATCAGCCCCAGCATTTT. Protein: CASSYSLGSSNQPQHF.